The clone carrying this T cell receptor (beta chain) was seen repeatedly, ten times or more. This sample was included in a study of patients and donors after allogeneic stem cell transplantation. This CDR3 spans 13 amino acids. The V end was cut by 3 bases, the J end by 7 bases, with 9 bases between. TCRdb used MiXCR to reprocess the RT-PCR reads, holding one entry per CDR3 protein. Counted here are 920,000 or so distinct CDR3 sequences, roughly 18% occurring once; the ten biggest clones make up around 6%. J is TRBJ2-2 and V is TRBV12-3 or TRBV12-4; D remains unclear. The TCR sequence derives from a human donor who was either an allogeneic HSCT recipient or a stem cell or donor lymphocyte infusion donor (not recorded which). It is not recorded whose cells these are; they may come from a transplant donor. The sample taken for sequencing was blood, either unsorted or a sorted T cell fraction (not recorded which). The CDR3 spells CASSFPGNGELFF. The CDR3 region has the DNA TGTGCCAGCAGTTTTCCTGGGAACGGGGAGCTGTTTTTT.